This paragraph covers one T cell receptor (beta chain) sequence. Its antigen remains unidentified. Base-call qualities are not available, and no considerably larger clone is one nucleotide away. This entry is derived from a study of shared clonotypes between healthy human individuals (dated by TCRdb to 2020 to 2021). General notes on the study: The cohort comprised two women and a few men aged 18 to 49 years. The study deeply sequenced blood TCR repertoires of about 5 healthy adults to estimate repertoire size and the extent of clonotype sharing between individuals. To increase sequencing depth and limit assay-specific biases, different laboratories used diverse techniques to prepare libraries and sequence TCR repertoires. Between about 0.8 and 9 billion PBMCs per donor were obtained by leukapheresis.

Findings and caveats that apply to the study as a whole: The genetic and exposure-history diversity represented was limited by the small number of donors. Sampling was restricted to blood, and TCR repertoires in tissues likely differ from the TCR repertoires found in blood. Pairwise subsampling led to the expectation that sequencing depth would affect the degree of clonotype sharing among donors.

Using the deep immunoSEQ assay, TCR CDR3 regions were amplified from genomic DNA by multiplex PCR. Extracted genomic DNA from each cell subset was distributed evenly across all wells of several immunoSEQ 96-well plates, and each plate was treated as a replicate. Each replicate PCR for unsorted PBMC received about 310 ng genomic DNA, equal to about 30,000 T cell genomes. Unsorted PBMC genomic DNA was sequenced across ten immunoSEQ deep assay plates. The purified libraries were quantified using a Qubit 3.0 fluorometer, sized with a Bioanalyzer 2100, and then quantified again using the KAPA Library Quantification kit. Every immunoSEQ 96-well plate was sequenced on a dedicated single-read 150-cycle Illumina NextSeq 550 flow cell. Concerning the study's data processing: The immunoSEQ output contained only junctional sequences without quality scores, so filtering could not match that applied to full-length reads. Sequences were annotated with PyIR, a Python wrapper for IgBLAST v1.9, and V/J genes and CDR3 were assigned using IMGT germline references. Reads were removed for weak V/J assignments (E-value above 1e-6), missing CDR3, stop codons, out-of-frame junctions, or ambiguous translated residues. V3J clonotypes were defined by identical inferred V gene, J gene, and CDR3 amino acid sequence. To compute the percentage overlap between repertoires, the number of shared unique clonotypes was divided by the size of the smaller repertoire. Richness of each repertoire was evaluated using RTK rarefaction, the Chao1 estimator, and Recon v2.1 estimates of unobserved clonotypes. In TCRdb, the immuneACCESS table is reduced to in-frame sequences with V and J assigned. These tables do not hold every clone; where another copy was compared, an unresolved V gene accounts for under half, and the others remain unexplained. That table is the source of V, J and clone size, and D and trimming were worked out from the DNA. For this sample the table gives about 520,000 clones, of which approximately 78% were detected only once. Of the sample, about 11% falls within the top ten clones.

Healthy HIV-negative adults with no recently reported acute infections or vaccinations were included as donors. Every donor was a Caucasian adult residing in Nashville, Tennessee, USA. For unsorted samples, roughly 81 million PBMCs were counted and genomic DNA was extracted with the QIAamp DNA Blood Mini kit. After blood collection by leukapheresis, PBMCs were isolated using Ficoll-Histopaque density gradient centrifugation and then cryopreserved in the vapor phase of liquid nitrogen. The germline V gene sets CDR1 to MNHEY and CDR2 to SVGAGI. V is shortened by 0 bases, J by 10 bases, and the region joining them spans 12 bases. The CDR3 numbers 13 residues from cysteine through phenylalanine. Only the CDR3 part of the read is kept: 39 bases, read in frame from the first base.

The V and J genes are TRBV6-5 and TRBJ1-1; there is no confident call for the D gene. The origin of this receptor is a woman in her thirties or forties in good health. Some clones in this sample may be carry-over from other donors' samples. Sequencing was carried out using PBMCs. The CDR3 amino acid sequence is: CASSYSTDRAAFF. At the DNA level, the sequence is TGTGCCAGCAGTTACTCGACGGATAGGGCAGCTTTCTTT.